The 7 T cell receptor beta chains in this list originate from one sample, sequenced in a study of tissue T cells after allogeneic stem cell transplantation. Clones were sequenced by immunoSEQ multiplex PCR, and TCRdb holds only the in-frame ones, with some missing. This repertoire shows about 50,000 clones, over 65% found once; its top ten account for 0.7%. Sequenced: sorted cells pooled from one or two spleens. Source of these receptors: a pool of C57BL/6 mice in good health.

In regard to this clone: The gene symbols are mouse symbols. The read falls 1 residue short of the CDR3 end, and the missing part is taken from the germline J gene. The rearrangement uses TRBV5 and TRBJ2-5; TRBD2 agrees at 10 bases. The germline gives CDR1 LGHNA, CDR2 YNLKQL (reference sequence). The CDR3 contains 16 residues. V gave up 0 bases and J gave up 5 bases; unmatched junction bases: 5. The CDR3 sequence is CASSQDLGGRRDTQYF. CDR3 bases read: TGTGCCAGCAGCCAAGATCTGGGGGGGCGCAGAGACACCCAGTAC.

There are a few counts of this clone. Each gene name is a mouse one. The CDR3 goes on 1 residue after the read ends, and that part is filled in from the germline J gene. The chain combines TRBV13-1 with TRBJ2-1, with D possibly being TRBD1 (6 bases). There are 15 residues in the CDR3. CDR1 is NSHNY and CDR2 is SYGAGN in the germline V gene. The V gene lost 2 bases and the J gene lost 1 base, with 10 bases spanning the gap. This CDR3 is CASSEPGQNYAEQFF. The CDR3 DNA, read in part, is TGTGCCAGCAGTGAACCGGGACAAAACTATGCTGAGCAGTTC.

With respect to this clone: Gene names are the mouse ones. Read data end 1 residue before the CDR3 end; the end is taken from the germline J gene. The chain combines TRBV26 with TRBJ2-1, with TRBD2 identical over 7 bases. The length of the CDR3 is 15 residues. The trim removed 3 bases at V and 3 bases at J, leaving 5 bases unmatched. The germline V gene encodes CDR1 KGHPV and CDR2 FQNQEV (reference sequence). Incomplete CDR3 DNA: TGTGCCAGCAGTCTCGACTGGGCCTTCTATGCTGAGCAGTTC. Its translation: CASSLDWAFYAEQF. The entire CDR3 is CASSLDWAFYAEQFF.

On this clone itself: The gene names given are mouse names. The missing CDR3 end, 1 residue past where the read stops, is filled in from the germline J gene. This rearrangement joins TRBV1 to TRBJ2-1; a weak D match, TRBD1 (6 bases). Deletions cut 3 bases from V and 2 bases from J, with 8 bases between. Germline values: CDR1 NSQYPW, CDR2 LRSPGD (reference sequence). The CDR3 length is 14 residues. The CDR3 is CTCSARQDYAEQFF. The covered CDR3 bases are TGCACCTGCAGTGCGCGACAGGACTATGCTGAGCAGTTC. The full variable domain, completed using reference TRBV1 and TRBJ2-1, is VTLLEQNPRWRLVPRGQAVNLRCILKNSQYPWMSWYQQDLQKQLQWLFTLRSPGDKEVKSLPGADYLATRVTDTELRLQVANMSQGRTLYCTCSARQDYAEQFFGPGTRLTVL.

On this clone: Mouse names are used for the genes. Read data end 1 residue before the CDR3 end; the end is taken from the germline J gene. J is TRBJ1-1 and V is TRBV13-2; D gene unclear. The CDR3 loop spans 10 amino acids. Trimming shortened V by 5 bases and J by 6 bases, and 5 bases separated the two germline ends. Per germline, CDR1 NNHNN and CDR2 SYGAGS (reference sequence). The sequenced part of the CDR3 DNA is TGTGCCAGCGGGGTCGCAGAAGTCTTC. Translated: CASGVAEVF. Given in full, the CDR3 is CASGVAEVFF.

This clone was detected only a few times. Gene names refer to mouse genes. The CDR3 end lies 1 residue beyond the end of the read and is filled in from the germline J gene. The chain joins TRBV31 to TRBJ2-7, with 11 bases that match TRBD1. The V gene's germline CDR1 is GKSSPN and CDR2 SITVG. The CDR3 contains 15 residues. The junction had 4 bases not matched to a gene; V was cut back by 0 bases and J by 3 bases. The CDR3 DNA, read in part, is TGTGCCTGGAGTCTCCCGGGACAGGGGGTCTATGAACAGTAC. Protein: CAWSLPGQGVYEQY. The CDR3 reads in full as CAWSLPGQGVYEQYF.

A remark on this clone: Each gene name is a mouse one. The read terminates 1 residue ahead of where the CDR3 ends, so the germline J gene completes it. The gene calls are TRBV4 and TRBJ1-1; the match to TRBD1 covers 9 bases. Germline V gives CDR1 LGHDT, CDR2 YNNKQL (reference sequence). Trimming cost V 3 bases and J 1 base; bases outside gene matches: 3. The CDR3 runs to 15 residues. This CDR3 is CASSYGGQGNTEVFF. The covered CDR3 bases are TGTGCCAGCAGCTACGGGGGACAGGGGAACACAGAAGTCTTC.